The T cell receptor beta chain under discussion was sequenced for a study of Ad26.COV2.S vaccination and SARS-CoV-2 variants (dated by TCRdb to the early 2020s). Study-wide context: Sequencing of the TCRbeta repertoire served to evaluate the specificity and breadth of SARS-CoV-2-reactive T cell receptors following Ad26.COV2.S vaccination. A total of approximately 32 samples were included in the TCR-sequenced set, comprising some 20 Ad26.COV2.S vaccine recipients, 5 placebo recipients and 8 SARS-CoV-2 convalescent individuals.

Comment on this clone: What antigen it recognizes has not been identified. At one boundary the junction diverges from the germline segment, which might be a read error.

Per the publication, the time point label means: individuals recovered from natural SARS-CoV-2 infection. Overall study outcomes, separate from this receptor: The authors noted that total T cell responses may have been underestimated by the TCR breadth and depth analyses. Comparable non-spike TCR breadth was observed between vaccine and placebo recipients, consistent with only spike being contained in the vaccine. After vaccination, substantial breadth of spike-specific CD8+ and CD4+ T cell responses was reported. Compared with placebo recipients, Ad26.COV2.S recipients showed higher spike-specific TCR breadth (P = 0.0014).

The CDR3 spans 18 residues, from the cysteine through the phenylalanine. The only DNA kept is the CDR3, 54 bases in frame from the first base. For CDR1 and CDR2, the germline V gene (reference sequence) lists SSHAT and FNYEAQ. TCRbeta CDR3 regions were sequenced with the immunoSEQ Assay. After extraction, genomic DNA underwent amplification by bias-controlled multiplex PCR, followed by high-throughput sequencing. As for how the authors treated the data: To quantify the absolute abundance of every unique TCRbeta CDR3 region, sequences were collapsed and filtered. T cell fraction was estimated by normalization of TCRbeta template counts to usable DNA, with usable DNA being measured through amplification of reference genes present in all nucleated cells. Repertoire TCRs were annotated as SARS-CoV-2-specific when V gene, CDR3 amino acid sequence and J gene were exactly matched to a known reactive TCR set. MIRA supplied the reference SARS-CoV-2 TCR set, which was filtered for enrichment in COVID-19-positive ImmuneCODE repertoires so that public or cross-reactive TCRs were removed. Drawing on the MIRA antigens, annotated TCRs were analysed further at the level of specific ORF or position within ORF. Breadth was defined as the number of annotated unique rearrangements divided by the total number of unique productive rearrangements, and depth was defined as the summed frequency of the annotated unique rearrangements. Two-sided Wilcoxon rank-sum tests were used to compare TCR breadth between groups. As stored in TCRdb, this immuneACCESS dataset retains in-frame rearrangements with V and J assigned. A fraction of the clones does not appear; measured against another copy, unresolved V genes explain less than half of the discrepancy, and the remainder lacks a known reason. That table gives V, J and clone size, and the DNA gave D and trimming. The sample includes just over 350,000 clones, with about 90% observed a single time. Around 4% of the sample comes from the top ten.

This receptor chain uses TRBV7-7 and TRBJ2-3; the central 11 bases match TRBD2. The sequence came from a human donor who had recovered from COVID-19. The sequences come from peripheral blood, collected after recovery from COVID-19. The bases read TGTGCTAGCAGCTTAGCGAGCCTTAGCGGGGGGGCCTCCGGTACGCAGTATTTT. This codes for CASSLASLSGGASGTQYF. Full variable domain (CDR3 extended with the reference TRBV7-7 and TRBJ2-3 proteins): GAGVSQSPRYKVTKRGQDVTLRCDPISSHATLYWYQQALGQGPEFLTYFNYEAQPDKSGLPSDRFSAERPEGSISTLTIQRTEQRDSAMYRCASSLASLSGGASGTQYFGPGTRLTVL.